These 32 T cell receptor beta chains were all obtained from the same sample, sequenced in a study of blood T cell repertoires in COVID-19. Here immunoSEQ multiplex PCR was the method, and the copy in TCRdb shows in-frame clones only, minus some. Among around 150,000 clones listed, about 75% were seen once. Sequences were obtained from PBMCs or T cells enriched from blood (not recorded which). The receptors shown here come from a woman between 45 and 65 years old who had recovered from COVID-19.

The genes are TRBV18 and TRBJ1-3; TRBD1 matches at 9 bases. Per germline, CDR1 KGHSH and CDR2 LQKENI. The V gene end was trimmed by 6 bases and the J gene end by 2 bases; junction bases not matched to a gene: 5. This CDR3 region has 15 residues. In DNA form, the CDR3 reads TGTGCCAGCTCCTTGACAGGGGGAACTGGAAACACCATATATTTT. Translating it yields CASSLTGGTGNTIYF.

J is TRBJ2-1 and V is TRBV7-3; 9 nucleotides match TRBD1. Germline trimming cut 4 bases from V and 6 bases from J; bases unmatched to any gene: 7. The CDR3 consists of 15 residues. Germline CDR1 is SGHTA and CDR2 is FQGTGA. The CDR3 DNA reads TGTGCCAGCAGCTCGCCCGGGACAGGGATCAATGAGCAGTTCTTC. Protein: CASSSPGTGINEQFF.

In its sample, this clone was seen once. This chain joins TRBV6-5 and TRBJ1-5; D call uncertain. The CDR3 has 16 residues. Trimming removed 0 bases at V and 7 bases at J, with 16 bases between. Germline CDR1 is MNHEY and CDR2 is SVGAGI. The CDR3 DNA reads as TGTGCCAGCAGTTACTCTGGTCGCAGGCCTTGGCAGCCCCAGCATTTT. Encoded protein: CASSYSGRRPWQPQHF.

The CDR3 nucleotides are TGTGCCAGCAGCCAAGATGGAAGGACTAGCGGTTACGAGCAGTACTTC. This translates into CASSQDGRTSGYEQYF. J is TRBJ2-7 and V is TRBV4-2; 10 nucleotides match TRBD2. V shed 0 bases and J 4 bases; nucleotides not matched to a gene: 6. Germline CDR1 is LGHNA and CDR2 is YNFKEQ. CDR3 size: 16 residues.

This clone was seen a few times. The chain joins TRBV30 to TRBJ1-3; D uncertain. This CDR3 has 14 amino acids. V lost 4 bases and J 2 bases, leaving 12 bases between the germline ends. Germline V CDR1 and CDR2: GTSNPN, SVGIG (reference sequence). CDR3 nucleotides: TGTGCCTGGATGGAGGGTTTGACTGGAAACACCATATATTTT. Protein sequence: CAWMEGLTGNTIYF.

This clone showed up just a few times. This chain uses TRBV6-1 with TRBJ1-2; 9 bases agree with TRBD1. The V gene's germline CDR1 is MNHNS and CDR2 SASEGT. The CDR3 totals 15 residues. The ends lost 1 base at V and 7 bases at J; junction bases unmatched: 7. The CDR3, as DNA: TGTGCCAGCAGTGAAGACTGGGACAGGGTCGGTGGCTACACCTTC. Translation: CASSEDWDRVGGYTF.

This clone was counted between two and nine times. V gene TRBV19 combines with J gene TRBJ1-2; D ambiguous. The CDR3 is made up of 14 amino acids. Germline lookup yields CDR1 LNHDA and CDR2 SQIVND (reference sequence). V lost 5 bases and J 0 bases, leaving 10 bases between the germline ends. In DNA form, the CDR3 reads TGTGCCAGTAGTCCTGCCGGGGCTAACTATGGCTACACCTTC. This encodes CASSPAGANYGYTF.

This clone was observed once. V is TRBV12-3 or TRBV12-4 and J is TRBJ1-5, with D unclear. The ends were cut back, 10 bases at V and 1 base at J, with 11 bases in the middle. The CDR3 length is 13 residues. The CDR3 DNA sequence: TGTGCCAACAGAGCGGACAGCAATCAGCCCCAGCATTTT. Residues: CANRADSNQPQHF.

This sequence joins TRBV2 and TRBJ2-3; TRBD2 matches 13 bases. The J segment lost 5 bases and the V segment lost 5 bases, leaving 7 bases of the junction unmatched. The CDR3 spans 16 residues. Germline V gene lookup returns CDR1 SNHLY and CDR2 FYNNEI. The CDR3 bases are TGTGCCAGCAGTTTGGGGACTAGCGGGAAATTAGATACGCAGTATTTT. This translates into CASSLGTSGKLDTQYF.

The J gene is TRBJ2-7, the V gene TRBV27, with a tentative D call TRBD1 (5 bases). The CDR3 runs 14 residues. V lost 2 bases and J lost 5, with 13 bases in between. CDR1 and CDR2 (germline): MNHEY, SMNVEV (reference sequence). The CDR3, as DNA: TGTGCCAGCAGTTTAGAGACAGACGGAAACGAGCAGTACTTC. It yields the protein CASSLETDGNEQYF.

CDR3 loop: CAWSVLREETQYF. CDR3 in DNA: TGTGCCTGGAGTGTTTTGCGCGAAGAGACCCAGTACTTC. The chain recombines TRBV30 with TRBJ2-5; D call uncertain. With 0 bases removed from V and 3 bases from J, the gap between germline ends came to 8 bases. There are 13 residues in the CDR3. Germline loops: CDR1 GTSNPN, CDR2 SVGIG (reference sequence).

This chain's CDR3 is CACHSRDRSPSTDTQYF. The CDR3 DNA sequence: TGTGCCTGCCACAGCCGGGACAGGTCACCCTCCACAGATACGCAGTATTTT. The V gene is TRBV30, the J gene TRBJ2-3, with 8 bases fitting TRBD1. Germline assignment: CDR1 GTSNPN and CDR2 SVGIG (reference sequence). The V gene end was trimmed by 6 bases and the J gene end by 2 bases; junction bases not matched to a gene: 16. The CDR3 is 17 amino acids.

The CDR3 here is CASRRTVTDTQYF. The CDR3 nucleotides read TGCGCCAGCAGACGTACAGTTACAGATACGCAGTATTTT. The chain uses TRBV5-1 and TRBJ2-3; no definite D call. The CDR3 loop spans 13 amino acids. V was shortened by 5 bases and J by 3 bases, with 10 bases between the two germline ends. Germline CDR1 SGHRS, CDR2 YFSETQ. The full variable domain, its missing parts supplied by reference TRBV5-1 and TRBJ2-3, is KAGVTQTPRYLIKTRGQQVTLSCSPISGHRSVSWYQQTPGQGLQFLFEYFSETQRNKGNFPGRFSGRQFSNSRSEMNVSTLELGDSALYLCASRRTVTDTQYFGPGTRLTVL.

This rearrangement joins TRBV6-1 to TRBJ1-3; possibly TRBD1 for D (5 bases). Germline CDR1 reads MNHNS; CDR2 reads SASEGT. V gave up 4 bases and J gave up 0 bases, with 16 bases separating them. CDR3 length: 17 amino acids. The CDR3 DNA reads TGTGCCAGCAGTGCTGGGGGGATCCGGTACTCTGGAAACACCATATATTTT. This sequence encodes CASSAGGIRYSGNTIYF.

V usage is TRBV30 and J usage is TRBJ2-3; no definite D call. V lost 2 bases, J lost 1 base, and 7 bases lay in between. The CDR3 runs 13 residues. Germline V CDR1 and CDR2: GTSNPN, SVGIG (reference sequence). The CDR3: CAWSSRGTDTQYF. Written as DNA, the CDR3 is TGTGCCTGGAGTAGTCGGGGCACAGATACGCAGTATTTT.

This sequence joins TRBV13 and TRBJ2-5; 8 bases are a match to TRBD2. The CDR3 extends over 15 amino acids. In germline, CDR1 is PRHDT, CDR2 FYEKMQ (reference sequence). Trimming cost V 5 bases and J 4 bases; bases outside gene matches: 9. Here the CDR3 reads CASSAGRGVGETQYF. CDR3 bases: TGTGCCAGCAGCGCGGGGCGGGGGGTTGGAGAGACCCAGTACTTC.

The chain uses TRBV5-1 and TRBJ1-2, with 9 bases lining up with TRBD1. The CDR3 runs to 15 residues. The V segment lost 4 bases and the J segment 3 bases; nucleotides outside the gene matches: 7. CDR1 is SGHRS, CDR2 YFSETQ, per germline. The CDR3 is CASSLTRQGDYGYTF. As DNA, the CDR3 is TGCGCCAGCAGCCTGACGAGACAGGGGGACTATGGCTACACCTTC.

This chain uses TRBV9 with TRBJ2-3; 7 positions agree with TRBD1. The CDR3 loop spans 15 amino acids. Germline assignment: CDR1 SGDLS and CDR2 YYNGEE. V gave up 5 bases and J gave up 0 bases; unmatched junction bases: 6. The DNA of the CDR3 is TGTGCCAGCAGAAGTCAGGGGGTTAGCACAGATACGCAGTATTTT. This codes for CASRSQGVSTDTQYF.

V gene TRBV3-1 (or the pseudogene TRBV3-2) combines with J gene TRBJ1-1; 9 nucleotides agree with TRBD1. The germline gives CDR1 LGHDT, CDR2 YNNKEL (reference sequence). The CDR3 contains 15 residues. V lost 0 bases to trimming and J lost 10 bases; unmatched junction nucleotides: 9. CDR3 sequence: CASSQETGGLLGAFF. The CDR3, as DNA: TGTGCCAGCAGCCAAGAAACAGGGGGCCTCCTGGGAGCTTTCTTT.

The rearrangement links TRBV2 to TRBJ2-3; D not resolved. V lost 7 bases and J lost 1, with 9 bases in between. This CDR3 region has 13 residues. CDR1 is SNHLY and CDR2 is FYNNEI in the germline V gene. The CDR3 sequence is CASTTLGTDTQYF. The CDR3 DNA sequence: TGTGCCAGCACCACCCTAGGCACAGATACGCAGTATTTT.

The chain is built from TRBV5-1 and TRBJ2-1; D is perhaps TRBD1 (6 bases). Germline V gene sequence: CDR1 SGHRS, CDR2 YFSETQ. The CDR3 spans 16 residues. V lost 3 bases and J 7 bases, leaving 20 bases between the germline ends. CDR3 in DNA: TGCGCCAGCAGCTCGACATTTCAGTTACAGGGAAATGAGCAGTTCTTC. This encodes CASSSTFQLQGNEQFF.

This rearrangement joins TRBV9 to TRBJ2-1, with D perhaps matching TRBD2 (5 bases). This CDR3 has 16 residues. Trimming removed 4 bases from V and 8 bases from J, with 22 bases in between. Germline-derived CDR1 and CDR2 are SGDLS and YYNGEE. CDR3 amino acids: CASSLSEGLSYDEQFF. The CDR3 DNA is TGTGCCAGCAGCCTCAGTGAGGGCCTTTCATATGATGAGCAGTTCTTC.

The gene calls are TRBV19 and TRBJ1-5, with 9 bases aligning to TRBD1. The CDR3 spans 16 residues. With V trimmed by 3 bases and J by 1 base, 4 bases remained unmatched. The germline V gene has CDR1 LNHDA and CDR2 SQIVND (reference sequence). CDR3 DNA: TGTGCCAGTAGTATGGGACAGGGTTTAAGCAATCAGCCCCAGCATTTT. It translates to CASSMGQGLSNQPQHF. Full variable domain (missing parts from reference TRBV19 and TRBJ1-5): DGGITQSPKYLFRKEGQNVTLSCEQNLNHDAMYWYRQDPGQGLRLIYYSQIVNDFQKGDIAEGYSVSREKKESFPLTVTSAQKNPTAFYLCASSMGQGLSNQPQHFGDGTRLSIL.

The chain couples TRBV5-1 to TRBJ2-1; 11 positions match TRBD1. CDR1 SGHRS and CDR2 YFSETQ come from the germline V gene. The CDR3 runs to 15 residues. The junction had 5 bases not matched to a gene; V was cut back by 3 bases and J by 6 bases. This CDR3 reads CASSSGQGVINEQFF. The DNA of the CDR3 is TGCGCCAGCAGCTCGGGACAGGGGGTGATCAATGAGCAGTTCTTC.

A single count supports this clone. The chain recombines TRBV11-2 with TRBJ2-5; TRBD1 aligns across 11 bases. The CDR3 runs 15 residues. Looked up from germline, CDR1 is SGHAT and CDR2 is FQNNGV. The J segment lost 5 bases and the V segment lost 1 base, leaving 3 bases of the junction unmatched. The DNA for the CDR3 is TGTGCCAGCAGCTTAGGGACAGGGGGCCGGGAGACCCAGTACTTC. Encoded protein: CASSLGTGGRETQYF.

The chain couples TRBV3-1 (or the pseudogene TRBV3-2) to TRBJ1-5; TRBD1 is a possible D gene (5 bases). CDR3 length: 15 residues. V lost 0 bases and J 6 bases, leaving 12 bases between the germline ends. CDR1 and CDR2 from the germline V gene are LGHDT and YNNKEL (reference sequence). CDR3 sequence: CASSQDLAGLQPQHF. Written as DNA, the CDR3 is TGTGCCAGCAGCCAAGATCTGGCAGGGCTTCAGCCCCAGCATTTT.

CDR3 DNA sequence: TGTGCCAGCATCGAAGACAGGGGGTATGGCTACACCTTC. The encoded protein is CASIEDRGYGYTF. This sequence joins TRBV12-3 or TRBV12-4 and TRBJ1-2; 9 positions match TRBD1. Trimming took 7 bases from V and 5 from J; bases not matched to a gene: 5. There are 13 residues in the CDR3.

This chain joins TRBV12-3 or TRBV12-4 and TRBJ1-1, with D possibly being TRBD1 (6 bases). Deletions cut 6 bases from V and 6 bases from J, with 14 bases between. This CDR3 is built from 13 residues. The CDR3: CASSTRTVPEAFF. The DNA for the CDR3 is TGTGCCAGCAGCACCCGGACAGTCCCTGAAGCTTTCTTT.

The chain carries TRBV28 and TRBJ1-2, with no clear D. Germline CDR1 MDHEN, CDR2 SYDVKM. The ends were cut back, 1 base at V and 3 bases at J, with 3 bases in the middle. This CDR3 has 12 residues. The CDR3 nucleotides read TGTGCCAGCAGTTTATCCGACTATGGCTACACCTTC. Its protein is CASSLSDYGYTF.

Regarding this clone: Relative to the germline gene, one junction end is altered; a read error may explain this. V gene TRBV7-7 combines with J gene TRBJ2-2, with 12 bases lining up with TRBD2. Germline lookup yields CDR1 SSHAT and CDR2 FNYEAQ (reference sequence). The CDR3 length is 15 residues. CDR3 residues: CASSRTSGVTGELFF. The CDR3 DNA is TGTGCTAGCAGTCGGACTAGCGGGGTCACCGGGGAGCTGTTTTTT.

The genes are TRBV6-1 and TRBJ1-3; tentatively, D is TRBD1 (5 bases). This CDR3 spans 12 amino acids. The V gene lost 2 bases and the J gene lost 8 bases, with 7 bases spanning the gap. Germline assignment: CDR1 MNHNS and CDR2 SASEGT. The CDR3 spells CASSERGYTIYF. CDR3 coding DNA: TGTGCCAGCAGTGAAAGGGGTTACACCATATATTTT.

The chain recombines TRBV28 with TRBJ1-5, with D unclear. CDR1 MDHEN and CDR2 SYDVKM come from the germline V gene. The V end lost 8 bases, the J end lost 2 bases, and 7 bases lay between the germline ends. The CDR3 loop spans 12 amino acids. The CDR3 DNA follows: TGTGCCAGCGGGCAGGGCAATCAGCCCCAGCATTTT. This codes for CASGQGNQPQHF.